The 15 T cell receptor beta chains below come from one sample, sequenced in a study of beta chain features in type 1 diabetes. Which antigens these TCRs recognize remains unknown. The study reverse transcribed the entire isolated RNA, so it sequenced expressed TCRB transcripts. The repertoire was sequenced with immunoSEQ multiplex PCR; TCRdb's copy has only in-frame clones and lacks some. This table has 600,000 or so clones, about an eighth appearing once. Overall study results and limits: For Type 1 diabetes patients, all four CD4+ subsets carried TCRB CDR3s that were moderately but significantly shorter.

The specimen sequenced was naive CD4+ T cells from blood. These receptors were obtained from a man aged 30 to 39 with type 1 diabetes.

This clone was detected a few times. The rearrangement joins TRBV5-1 to TRBJ2-7; the D gene is possibly TRBD1 (6 bases). The CDR3 length is 16 residues. Germline CDR1 reads SGHRS; CDR2 reads YFSETQ. The V and J ends lost 0 bases and 5 bases respectively, with 18 bases between them. CDR3 in amino acids: CASSLGSGTNSDEQYF. The CDR3 nucleotides are TGCGCCAGCAGCTTGGGATCCGGGACAAACTCGGACGAGCAGTACTTC.

In DNA form, the CDR3 reads TGTGCCAGCAGGGTGGGCGGGCCAAACTACGAGCAGTACTTC. Protein sequence: CASRVGGPNYEQYF. The chain employs TRBV5-6 and TRBJ2-7, with a tentative D call TRBD2 (5 bases). The V gene's germline CDR1 is SGHDT and CDR2 YYEEEE. Trimming pared 5 bases from V and 3 bases from J, leaving 15 bases between. This CDR3 has 14 residues.

This clone came up a few times. V and J are TRBV5-1 and TRBJ2-4; D is ambiguous. Trimming took 0 bases from V and 5 from J, leaving 9 bases between them. CDR3 size: 14 residues. The germline V gene encodes CDR1 SGHRS and CDR2 YFSETQ. CDR3 nucleotide sequence: TGCGCCAGCAGCTTGGGGGCCTCAGAAAACATTCAGTACTTC. It specifies CASSLGASENIQYF.

The rearrangement uses TRBV18 and TRBJ1-2; 10 bases align to TRBD1. CDR3 size: 15 residues. Per the germline V gene, CDR1 is KGHSH and CDR2 is LQKENI. The trim removed 2 bases at V and 3 bases at J, leaving 3 bases unmatched. Here the CDR3 reads CASSPDRGRHYGYTF. DNA of the CDR3: TGTGCCAGCTCACCAGACAGGGGGCGTCACTATGGCTACACCTTC.

This clone was detected a few times. The chain joins TRBV4-3 to TRBJ1-6; D unclear. This CDR3 has 14 residues. With 1 base removed from V and 0 bases from J, the gap between germline ends came to 1 base. The germline gives CDR1 LGHNA, CDR2 YSLEER. CDR3 residues: CASSQVSYNSPLHF. CDR3 DNA sequence: TGCGCCAGCAGCCAAGTCTCCTATAATTCACCCCTCCACTTT.

With regard to this clone: This CDR3 is also generated by other DNA sequences in the sample. The chain links TRBV7-2 to TRBJ2-2; possible D gene TRBD1, 6 bases. CDR1 is SGHTA, CDR2 FQGNSA, per germline. V was cut by 4 bases and J by 1 base, with 7 bases left in between. The CDR3 totals 14 residues. The CDR3 nucleotides are TGTGCCAGCAGCTCGACAGGGAACACCGGGGAGCTGTTTTTT. Translated, it gives CASSSTGNTGELFF.

This clone was seen a few times. This chain connects TRBV4-3 to TRBJ2-2; possibly TRBD2 for D (6 bases). The V and J ends lost 9 bases and 2 bases respectively, with 10 bases between them. There are 13 residues in the CDR3. The germline V gene encodes CDR1 LGHNA and CDR2 YSLEER. For the CDR3, the DNA is TGCGCCAGTCGGCGGGGCAACACCGGGGAGCTGTTTTTT. This codes for CASRRGNTGELFF.

This clone has more than one count but fewer than ten. This chain connects TRBV5-1 to TRBJ1-5, with no clear D. The V end lost 2 bases, the J end lost 2 bases, and 17 bases lay between the germline ends. This CDR3 has 17 amino acids. Germline V CDR1 and CDR2: SGHRS, YFSETQ. The CDR3 bases are TGCGCCAGCAGCTTAAACCCACGGGTCGGGGGCAATCAGCCCCAGCATTTT. It yields the protein CASSLNPRVGGNQPQHF.

The chain employs TRBV6-6 and TRBJ1-2, with D maybe TRBD1 (6 bases). V lost 5 bases, J lost 5 bases, and 21 bases lay in between. The CDR3 loop spans 16 amino acids. CDR1 and CDR2 from the germline V gene are MNHNY and SVGAGI (reference sequence). The CDR3 DNA reads TGTGCCAGCAGTAGGACGATCACCGGGACAACTTATGGCTACACCTTC. As protein: CASSRTITGTTYGYTF.

The chain is built from TRBV29-1 and TRBJ1-2, with 7 bases that match TRBD1. The J segment lost 7 bases and the V segment lost 4 bases, leaving 6 bases of the junction unmatched. The germline gives CDR1 SQVTM, CDR2 ANQGSEA. The length of the CDR3 is 12 residues. For the CDR3, the DNA is TGCAGCGTTGGCGGGCCAGGGGGTGGCTACACCTTC. It codes for CSVGGPGGGYTF.

This clone was found a few times. Other DNA sequences in this sample translate to the same CDR3. The rearrangement links TRBV7-2 to TRBJ2-3, with a possible D match to TRBD2 (6 bases). The ends were cut back, 5 bases at V and 6 bases at J, with 9 bases in the middle. The CDR3 has 12 amino acids. Per the germline V gene, CDR1 is SGHTA and CDR2 is FQGNSA. CDR3: CASSPRGDTQYF. The CDR3 DNA reads TGTGCCAGCAGCCCTCGGGGGGATACGCAGTATTTT. Looking up the rest from reference TRBV7-2 and TRBJ2-3 gives the full variable domain: GAGVSQSPSNKVTEKGKDVELRCDPISGHTALYWYRQSLGQGLEFLIYFQGNSAPDKSGLPSDRFSAERTGGSVSTLTIQRTQQEDSAVYLCASSPRGDTQYFGPGTRLTVL.

V usage is TRBV5-4 and J usage is TRBJ2-3; D gene unclear. The germline V and J ends were trimmed by 4 bases and 0 bases, with 12 bases remaining between them. The CDR3 sequence is 15 residues long. Per the germline V gene, CDR1 is SGHNT and CDR2 is YYREEE (reference sequence). CDR3 nucleotides: TGTGCCAGCAGCGCGTCCCTCTCTAGCACAGATACGCAGTATTTT. This sequence encodes CASSASLSSTDTQYF.

The genes are TRBV25-1 and TRBJ1-4, with D uncertain. The CDR3 covers 13 residues. Germline CDR1 MGHDK, CDR2 SYGVNS. V lost 4 bases, J lost 5 bases, and 8 bases lay in between. This CDR3 is CASSGEPNEKLFF. The CDR3, as DNA: TGTGCCAGCAGTGGGGAACCCAATGAAAAACTGTTTTTT.

The gene calls are TRBV25-1 and TRBJ2-4; D is perhaps TRBD2 (5 bases). Germline loops: CDR1 MGHDK, CDR2 SYGVNS. The CDR3 extends over 11 amino acids. With 4 bases removed from V and 8 bases from J, the gap between germline ends came to 6 bases. The CDR3 coding sequence is TGTGCCAGCAGTGTGAGGGACATTCAGTACTTC. It translates to CASSVRDIQYF.

This chain connects TRBV7-2 to TRBJ2-5; 7 nucleotides match TRBD1. CDR1 SGHTA and CDR2 FQGNSA come from the germline V gene. The CDR3 runs to 14 residues. V lost 5 bases to trimming and J lost 4 bases; unmatched junction nucleotides: 7. In DNA, the CDR3 is TGTGCCAGCAGCACCACAGGGGTAGGAGAGACCCAGTACTTC. It specifies CASSTTGVGETQYF.